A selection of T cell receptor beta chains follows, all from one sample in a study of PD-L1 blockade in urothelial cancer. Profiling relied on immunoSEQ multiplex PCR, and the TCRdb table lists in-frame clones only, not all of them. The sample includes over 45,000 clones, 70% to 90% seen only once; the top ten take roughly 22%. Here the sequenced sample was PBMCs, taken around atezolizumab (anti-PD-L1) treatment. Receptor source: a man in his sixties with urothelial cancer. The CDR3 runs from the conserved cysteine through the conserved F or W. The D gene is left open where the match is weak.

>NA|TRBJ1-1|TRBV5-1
CASSTRGNTEAFF
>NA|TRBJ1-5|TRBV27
CASSLVGGKQPQHF
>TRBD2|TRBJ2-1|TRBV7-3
CASSPYGGAYNEQFF
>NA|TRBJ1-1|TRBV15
CATRPRRQGTEAFF
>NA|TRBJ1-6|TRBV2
CASLGLTVSYNSPLHF
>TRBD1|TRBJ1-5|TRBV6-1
CASSEVQGAPYQPQHF
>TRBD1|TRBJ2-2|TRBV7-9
CASSLELGTGNTGELFF
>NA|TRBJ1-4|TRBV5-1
CASSTSGTSSEKLFF
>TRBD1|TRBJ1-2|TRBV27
CASWPRDRPLYGYTF
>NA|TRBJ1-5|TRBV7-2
CASSYSLAGNQPQHF
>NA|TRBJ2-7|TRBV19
CASSAPVGSYEQYF
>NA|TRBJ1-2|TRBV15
CATSRDGENYGYTF
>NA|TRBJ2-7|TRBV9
CASSVDGRGYEQYF
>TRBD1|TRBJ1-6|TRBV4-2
CASSQDRGAGGYNSPLHF
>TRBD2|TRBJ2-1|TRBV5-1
CASSSPGLAGNNEQFF
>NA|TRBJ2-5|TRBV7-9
CASRTEGEETQYF
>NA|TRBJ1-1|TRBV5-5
CASILGTVNTEAFF
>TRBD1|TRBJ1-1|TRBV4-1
CASSQERQGRNTEAFF
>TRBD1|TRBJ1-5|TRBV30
CAWSVTGIRINQPQHF
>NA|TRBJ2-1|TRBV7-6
CASSLALSVNNEQFF
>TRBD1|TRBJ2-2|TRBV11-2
CASSFRGSGGELFF
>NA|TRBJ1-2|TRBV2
CASSDDRGNYGYTF
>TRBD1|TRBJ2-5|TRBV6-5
CASSQRQGMETQYF
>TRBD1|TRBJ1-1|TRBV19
CASSTGQVKAFF
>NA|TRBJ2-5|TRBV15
CATSRVRGANQETQYF
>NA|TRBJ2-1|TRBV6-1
CASSGGLRRKFF